This T cell receptor (beta chain) was observed in a study of cytomegalovirus exposure and HLA in healthy donors. Germline values: CDR1 SGHRS, CDR2 YFSETQ. Trimming cost V 4 bases and J 4 bases; bases outside gene matches: 10. The CDR3 has 16 amino acids. In the PCR, 60 Vbeta and 13 Jbeta primers were used. Only in-frame clones appear in the TCRdb table, and some are missing; sequencing was by immunoSEQ multiplex PCR. The sample carries roughly 140,000 clones, about four fifths recorded once. V and J are TRBV5-1 and TRBJ1-5, with TRBD1 matching 8 bases. The sequenced sample was PBMCs. The TCR was taken from a man aged 25-40 years in good health and CMV-seronegative. CDR3 DNA: TGCGCCAGCAGCCCGGATAGTGGACAGGGAAATCAGCCCCAGCATTTT. It translates to CASSPDSGQGNQPQHF.